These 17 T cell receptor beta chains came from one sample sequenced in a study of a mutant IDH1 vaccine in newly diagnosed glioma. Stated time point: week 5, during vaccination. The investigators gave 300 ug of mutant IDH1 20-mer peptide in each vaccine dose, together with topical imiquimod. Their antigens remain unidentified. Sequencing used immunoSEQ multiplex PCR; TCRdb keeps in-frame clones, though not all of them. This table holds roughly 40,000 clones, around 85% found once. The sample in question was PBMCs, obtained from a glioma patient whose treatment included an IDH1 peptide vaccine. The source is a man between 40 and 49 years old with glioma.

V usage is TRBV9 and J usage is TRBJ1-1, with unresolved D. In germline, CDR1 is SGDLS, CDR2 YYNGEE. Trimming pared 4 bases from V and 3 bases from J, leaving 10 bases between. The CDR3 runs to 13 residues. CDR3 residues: CASSPWPDTEAFF. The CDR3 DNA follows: TGTGCCAGCAGCCCTTGGCCGGACACTGAAGCTTTCTTT.

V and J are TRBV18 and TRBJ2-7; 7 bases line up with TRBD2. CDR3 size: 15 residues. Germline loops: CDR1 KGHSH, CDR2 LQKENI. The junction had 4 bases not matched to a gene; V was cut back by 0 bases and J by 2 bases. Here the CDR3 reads CASSPPSSGPYEQYF. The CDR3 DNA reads TGTGCCAGCTCACCACCGTCTAGCGGCCCCTACGAGCAGTACTTC.

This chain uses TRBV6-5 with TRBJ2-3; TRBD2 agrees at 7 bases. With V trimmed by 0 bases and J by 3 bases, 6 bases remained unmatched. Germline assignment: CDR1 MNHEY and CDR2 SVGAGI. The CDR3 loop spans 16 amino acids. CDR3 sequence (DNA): TGTGCCAGCAGTTACTCGTATGGCGGGAGTACAGATACGCAGTATTTT. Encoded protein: CASSYSYGGSTDTQYF.

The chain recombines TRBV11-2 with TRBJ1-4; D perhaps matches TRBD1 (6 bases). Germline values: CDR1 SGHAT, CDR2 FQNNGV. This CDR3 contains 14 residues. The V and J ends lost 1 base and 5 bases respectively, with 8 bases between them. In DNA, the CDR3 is TGTGCCAGCAGCTTAGGGACAGTAAATGAAAAACTGTTTTTT. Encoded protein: CASSLGTVNEKLFF.

CDR3 region: CASSQVIRTPYSNQPQHF. CDR3 nucleotides: TGCGCCAGCAGCCAAGTCATCCGGACACCTTATAGCAATCAGCCCCAGCATTTT. V gene TRBV4-1 combines with J gene TRBJ1-5; D is perhaps TRBD1 (5 bases). The CDR3 totals 18 residues. Deletions cut 1 base from V and 0 bases from J, with 16 bases between. The germline gives CDR1 MGHRA, CDR2 YSYEKL.

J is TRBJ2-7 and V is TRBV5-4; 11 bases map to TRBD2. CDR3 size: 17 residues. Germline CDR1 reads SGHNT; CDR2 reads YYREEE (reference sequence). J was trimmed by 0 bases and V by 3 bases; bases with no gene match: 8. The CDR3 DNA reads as TGTGCCAGCAGCTCGCGGCTAGCGGGGGGCGGCTCCTACGAGCAGTACTTC. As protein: CASSSRLAGGGSYEQYF. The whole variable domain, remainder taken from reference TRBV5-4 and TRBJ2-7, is ETGVTQSPTHLIKTRGQQVTLRCSSQSGHNTVSWYQQALGQGPQFIFQYYREEENGRGNFPPRFSGLQFPNYSSELNVNALELDDSALYLCASSSRLAGGGSYEQYFGPGTRLTVT.

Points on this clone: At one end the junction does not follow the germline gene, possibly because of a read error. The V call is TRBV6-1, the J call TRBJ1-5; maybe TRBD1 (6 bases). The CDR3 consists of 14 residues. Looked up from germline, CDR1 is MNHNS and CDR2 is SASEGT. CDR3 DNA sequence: TGCGCCTATTCTAATACAGGGAGCAATCAGCCCCAGCATTTT. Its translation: CAYSNTGSNQPQHF.

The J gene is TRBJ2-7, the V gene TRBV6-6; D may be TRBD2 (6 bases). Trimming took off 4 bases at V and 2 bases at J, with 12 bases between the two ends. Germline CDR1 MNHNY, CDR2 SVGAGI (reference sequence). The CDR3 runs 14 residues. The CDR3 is CASSWGDLTYEQYF. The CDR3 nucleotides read TGTGCCAGCAGTTGGGGGGACTTGACCTACGAGCAGTACTTC.

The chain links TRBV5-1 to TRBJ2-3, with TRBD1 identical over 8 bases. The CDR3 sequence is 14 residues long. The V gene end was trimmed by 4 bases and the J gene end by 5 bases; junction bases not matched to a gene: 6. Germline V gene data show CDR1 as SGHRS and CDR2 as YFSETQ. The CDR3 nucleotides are TGCGCCAGCAGCCCAGGGACAGGACAAGATACGCAGTATTTT. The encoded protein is CASSPGTGQDTQYF.

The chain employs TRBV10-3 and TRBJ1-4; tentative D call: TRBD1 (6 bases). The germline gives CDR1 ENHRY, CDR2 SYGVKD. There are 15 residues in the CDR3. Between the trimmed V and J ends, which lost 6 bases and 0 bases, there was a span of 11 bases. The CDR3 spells CAISVTGTTNEKLFF. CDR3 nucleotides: TGTGCCATCAGCGTTACAGGGACAACTAATGAAAAACTGTTTTTT.

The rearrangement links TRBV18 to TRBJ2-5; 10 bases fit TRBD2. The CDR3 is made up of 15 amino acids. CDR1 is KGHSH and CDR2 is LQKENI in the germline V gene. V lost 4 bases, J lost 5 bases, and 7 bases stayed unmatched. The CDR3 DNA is TGTGCCAGCTCACAAACCGGGACTAGCGCGGAGACCCAGTACTTC. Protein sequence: CASSQTGTSAETQYF.

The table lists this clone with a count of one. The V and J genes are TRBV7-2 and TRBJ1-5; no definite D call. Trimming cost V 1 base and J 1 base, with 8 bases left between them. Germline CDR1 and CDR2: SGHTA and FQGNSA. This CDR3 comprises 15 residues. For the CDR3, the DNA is TGTGCCAGCAGCTTAGTATCGCAGAGCAATCAGCCCCAGCATTTT. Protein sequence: CASSLVSQSNQPQHF.

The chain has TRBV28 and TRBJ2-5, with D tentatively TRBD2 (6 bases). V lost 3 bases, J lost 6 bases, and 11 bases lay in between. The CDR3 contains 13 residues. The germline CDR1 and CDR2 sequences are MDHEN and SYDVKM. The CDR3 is CASSFGGSQTQYF. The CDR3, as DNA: TGTGCCAGCAGTTTTGGAGGGAGCCAGACCCAGTACTTC.

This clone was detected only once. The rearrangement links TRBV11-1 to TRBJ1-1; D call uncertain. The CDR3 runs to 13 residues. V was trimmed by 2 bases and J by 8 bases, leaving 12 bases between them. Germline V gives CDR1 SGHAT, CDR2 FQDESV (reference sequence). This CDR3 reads CASSLNLGPEAFF. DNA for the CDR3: TGTGCCAGCAGCTTAAATTTAGGGCCCGAAGCTTTCTTT.

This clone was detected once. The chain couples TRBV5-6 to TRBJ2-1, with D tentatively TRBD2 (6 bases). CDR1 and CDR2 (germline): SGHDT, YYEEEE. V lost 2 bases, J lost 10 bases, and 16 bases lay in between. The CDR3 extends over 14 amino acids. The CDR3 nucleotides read TGTGCCAGCAGCTTCGGGACTCCGGGTAAGGAGCAGTTCTTC. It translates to CASSFGTPGKEQFF.

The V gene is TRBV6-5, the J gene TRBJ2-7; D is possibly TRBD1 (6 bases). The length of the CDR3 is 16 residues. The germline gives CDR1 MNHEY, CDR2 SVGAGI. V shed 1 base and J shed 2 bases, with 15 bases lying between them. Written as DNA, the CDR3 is TGTGCCAGCAGTTACTTAGGGGGAAATCGTCCCTACGAGCAGTACTTC. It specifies CASSYLGGNRPYEQYF.

CDR3 nucleotides: TGCGCCAGCAGCCAAGATCGACGGGGGCGCTACGAAGGGAAGGGCTACACCTTC. Translating it yields CASSQDRRGRYEGKGYTF. The J gene is TRBJ1-2, the V gene TRBV4-1; D perhaps matches TRBD1 (6 bases). The V end lost 0 bases, the J end lost 8 bases, and 25 bases lay between the germline ends. The CDR3 has 18 residues. Germline CDR1 reads MGHRA; CDR2 reads YSYEKL.